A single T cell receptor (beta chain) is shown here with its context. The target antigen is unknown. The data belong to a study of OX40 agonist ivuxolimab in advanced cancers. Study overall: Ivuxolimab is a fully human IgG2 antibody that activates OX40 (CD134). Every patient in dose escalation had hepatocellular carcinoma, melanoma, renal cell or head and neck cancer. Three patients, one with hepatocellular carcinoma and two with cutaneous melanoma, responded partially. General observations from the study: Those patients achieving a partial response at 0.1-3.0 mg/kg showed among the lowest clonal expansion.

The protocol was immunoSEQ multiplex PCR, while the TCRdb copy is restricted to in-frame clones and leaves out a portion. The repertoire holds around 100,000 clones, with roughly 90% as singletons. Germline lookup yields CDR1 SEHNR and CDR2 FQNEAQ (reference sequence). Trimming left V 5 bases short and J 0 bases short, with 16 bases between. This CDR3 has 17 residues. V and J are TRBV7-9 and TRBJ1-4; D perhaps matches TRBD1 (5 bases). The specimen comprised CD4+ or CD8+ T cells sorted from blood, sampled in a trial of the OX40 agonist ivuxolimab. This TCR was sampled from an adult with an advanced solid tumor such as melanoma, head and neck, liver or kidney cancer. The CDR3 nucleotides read TGTGCCAGCAGCGACATAGAGGGGACTGCAACTAATGAAAAACTGTTTTTT. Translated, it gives CASSDIEGTATNEKLFF.